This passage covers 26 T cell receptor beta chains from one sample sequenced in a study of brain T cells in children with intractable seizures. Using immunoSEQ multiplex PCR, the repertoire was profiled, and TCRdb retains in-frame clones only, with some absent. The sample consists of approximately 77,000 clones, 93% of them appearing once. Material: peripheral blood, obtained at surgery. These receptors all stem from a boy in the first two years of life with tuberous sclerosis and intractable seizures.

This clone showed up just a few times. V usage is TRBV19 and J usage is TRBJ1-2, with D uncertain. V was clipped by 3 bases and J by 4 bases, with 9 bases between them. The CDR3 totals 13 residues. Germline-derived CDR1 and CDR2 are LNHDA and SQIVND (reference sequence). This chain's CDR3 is CASSMARSYGYTF. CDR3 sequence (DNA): TGTGCCAGTAGTATGGCTAGGTCCTATGGCTACACCTTC. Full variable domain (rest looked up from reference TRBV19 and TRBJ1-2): DGGITQSPKYLFRKEGQNVTLSCEQNLNHDAMYWYRQDPGQGLRLIYYSQIVNDFQKGDIAEGYSVSREKKESFPLTVTSAQKNPTAFYLCASSMARSYGYTFGSGTRLTVV.

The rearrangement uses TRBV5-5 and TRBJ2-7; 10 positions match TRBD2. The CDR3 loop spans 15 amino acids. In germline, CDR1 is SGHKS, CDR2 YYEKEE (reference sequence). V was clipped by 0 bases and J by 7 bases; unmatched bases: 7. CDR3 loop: CASSLVPSGSQEQYF. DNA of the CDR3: TGTGCCAGCAGCTTGGTTCCTAGCGGGAGTCAAGAGCAGTACTTC.

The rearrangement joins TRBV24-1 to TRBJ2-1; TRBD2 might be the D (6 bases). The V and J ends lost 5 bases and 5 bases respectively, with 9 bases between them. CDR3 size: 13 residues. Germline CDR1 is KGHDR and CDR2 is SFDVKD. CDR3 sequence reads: CATSGGLHNEQFF. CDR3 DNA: TGTGCCACCAGTGGGGGACTTCACAATGAGCAGTTCTTC.

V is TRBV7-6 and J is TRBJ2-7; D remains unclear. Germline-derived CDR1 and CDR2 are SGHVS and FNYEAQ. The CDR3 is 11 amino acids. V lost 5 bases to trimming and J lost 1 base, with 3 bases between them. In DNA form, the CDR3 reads TGTGCCAGCAGCAGATCCTACGAGCAGTACTTC. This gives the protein CASSRSYEQYF.

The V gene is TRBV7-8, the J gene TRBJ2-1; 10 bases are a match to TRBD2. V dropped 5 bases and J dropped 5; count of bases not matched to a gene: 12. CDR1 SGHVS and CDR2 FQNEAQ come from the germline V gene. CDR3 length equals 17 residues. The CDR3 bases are TGTGCCAGCAGCCTTAGGTACCTAGCGGGGGACAACAATGAGCAGTTCTTC. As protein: CASSLRYLAGDNNEQFF.

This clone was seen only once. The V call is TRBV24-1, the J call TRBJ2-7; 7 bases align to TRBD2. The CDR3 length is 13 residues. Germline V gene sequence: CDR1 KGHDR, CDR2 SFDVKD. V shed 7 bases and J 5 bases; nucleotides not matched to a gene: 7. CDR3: CATRGAGSDEQYF. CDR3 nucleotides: TGTGCCACCAGAGGAGCGGGGTCCGACGAGCAGTACTTC.

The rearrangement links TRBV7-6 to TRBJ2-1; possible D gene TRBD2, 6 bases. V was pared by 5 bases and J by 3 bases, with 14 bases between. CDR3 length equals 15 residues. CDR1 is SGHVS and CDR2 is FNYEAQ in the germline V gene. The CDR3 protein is CASSVDYLYYNEQFF. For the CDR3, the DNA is TGTGCCAGCAGCGTGGACTACCTTTACTACAATGAGCAGTTCTTC.

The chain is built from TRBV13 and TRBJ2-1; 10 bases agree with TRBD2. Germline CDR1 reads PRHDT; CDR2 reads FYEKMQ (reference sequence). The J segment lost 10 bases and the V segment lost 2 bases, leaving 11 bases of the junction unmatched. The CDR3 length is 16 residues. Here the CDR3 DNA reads TGTGCCAGCAGCTTATGGGGGACTAGCGTCGCGGCGGAGCAGTTCTTC. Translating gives CASSLWGTSVAAEQFF.

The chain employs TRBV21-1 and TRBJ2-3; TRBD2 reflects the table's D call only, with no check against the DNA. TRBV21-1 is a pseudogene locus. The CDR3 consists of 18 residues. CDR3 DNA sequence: TGTGCCAGCAGCAATCGACTAGCAAGAGGGCCGAGCACAGATACGCAGTATTTT. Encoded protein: CASSNRLARGPSTDTQYF.

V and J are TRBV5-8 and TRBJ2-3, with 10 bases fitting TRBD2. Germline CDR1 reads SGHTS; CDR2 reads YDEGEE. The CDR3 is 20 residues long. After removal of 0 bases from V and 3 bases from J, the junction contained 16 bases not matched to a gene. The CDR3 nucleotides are TGTGCCAGCAGCTTGGCCCTAGGAAGCGGGAGGGCCTTTGGGACAGATACGCAGTATTTT. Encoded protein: CASSLALGSGRAFGTDTQYF.

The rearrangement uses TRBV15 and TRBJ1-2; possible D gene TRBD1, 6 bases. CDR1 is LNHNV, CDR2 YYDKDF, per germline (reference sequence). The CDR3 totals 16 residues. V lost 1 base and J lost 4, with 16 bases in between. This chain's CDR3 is CATSRVPWGAAYGYTF. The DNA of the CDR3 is TGTGCCACCAGCAGAGTTCCCTGGGGGGCCGCCTATGGCTACACCTTC.

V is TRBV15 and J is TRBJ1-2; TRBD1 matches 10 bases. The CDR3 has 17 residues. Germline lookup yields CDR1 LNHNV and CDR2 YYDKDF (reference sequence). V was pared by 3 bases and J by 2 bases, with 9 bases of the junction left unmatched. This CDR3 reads CATSSDTGTGENYGYTF. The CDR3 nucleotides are TGTGCCACCAGCAGCGACACCGGGACAGGGGAAAACTATGGCTACACCTTC.

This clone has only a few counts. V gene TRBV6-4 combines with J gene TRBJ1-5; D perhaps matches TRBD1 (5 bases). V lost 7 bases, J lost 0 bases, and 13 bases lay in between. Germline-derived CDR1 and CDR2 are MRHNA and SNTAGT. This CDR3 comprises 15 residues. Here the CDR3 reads CASKLTVLSNQPQHF. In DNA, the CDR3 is TGTGCCAGCAAGCTGACAGTACTTAGCAATCAGCCCCAGCATTTT.

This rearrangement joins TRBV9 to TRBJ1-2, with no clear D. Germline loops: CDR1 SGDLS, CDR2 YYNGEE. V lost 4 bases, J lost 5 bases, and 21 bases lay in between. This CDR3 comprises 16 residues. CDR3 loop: CASSLYPGTEYYGYTF. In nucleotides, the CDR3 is TGTGCCAGCAGCCTGTATCCGGGCACAGAATATTATGGCTACACCTTC.

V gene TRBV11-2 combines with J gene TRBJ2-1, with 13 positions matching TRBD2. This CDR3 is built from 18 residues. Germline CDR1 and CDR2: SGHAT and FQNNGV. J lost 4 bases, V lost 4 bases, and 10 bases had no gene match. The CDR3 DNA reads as TGTGCCAGCAGCTCCCTCCTACGACTAGCGGGGGGATACAATGAGCAGTTCTTC. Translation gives CASSSLLRLAGGYNEQFF.

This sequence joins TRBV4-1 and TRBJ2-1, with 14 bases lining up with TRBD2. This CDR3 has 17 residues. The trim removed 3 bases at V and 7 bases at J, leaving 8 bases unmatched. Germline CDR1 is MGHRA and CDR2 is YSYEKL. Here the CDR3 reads CASSQTPGLAGVNEQFF. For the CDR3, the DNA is TGCGCCAGCAGCCAGACCCCGGGACTAGCGGGGGTAAATGAGCAGTTCTTC.

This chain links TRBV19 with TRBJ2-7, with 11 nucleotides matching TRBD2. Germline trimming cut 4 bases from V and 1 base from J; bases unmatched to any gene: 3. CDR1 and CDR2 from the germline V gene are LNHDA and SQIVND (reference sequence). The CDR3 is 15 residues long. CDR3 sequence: CASSSSGGESYEQYF. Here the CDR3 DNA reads TGTGCCAGTAGTAGTAGCGGGGGGGAGTCCTACGAGCAGTACTTC.

The CDR3 DNA is TGTGCTAGTGGCATGACGACTAGCGGGAGCTTGAACGACATTCAGTACTTC. This gives the protein CASGMTTSGSLNDIQYF. The chain carries TRBV12-5 and TRBJ2-4; TRBD2 agrees at 12 bases. The length of the CDR3 is 17 residues. Germline trimming cut 6 bases from V and 8 bases from J; bases unmatched to any gene: 14. CDR1 LGHNT and CDR2 FRNRAP come from the germline V gene. The full variable domain, completed using reference TRBV12-5 and TRBJ2-4, is DARVTQTPRHKVTEMGQEVTMRCQPILGHNTVFWYRQTMMQGLELLAYFRNRAPLDDSGMPKDRFSAEMPDATLATLKIQPSEPRDSAVYFCASGMTTSGSLNDIQYFGAGTRLSVL.

This CDR3 reads CASTLLGPGGVSGTEAFF. As DNA, the CDR3 is TGTGCCAGCACCCTCCTGGGTCCAGGGGGCGTTTCGGGCACTGAAGCTTTCTTT. The chain couples TRBV28 to TRBJ1-1; TRBD1 matches 8 bases. Germline V gene sequence: CDR1 MDHEN, CDR2 SYDVKM. The CDR3 runs to 18 residues. J was trimmed by 4 bases and V by 7 bases; bases with no gene match: 20.

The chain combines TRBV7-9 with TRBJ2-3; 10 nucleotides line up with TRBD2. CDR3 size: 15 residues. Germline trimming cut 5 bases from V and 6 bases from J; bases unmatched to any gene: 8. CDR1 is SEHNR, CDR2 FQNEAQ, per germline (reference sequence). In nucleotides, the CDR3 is TGTGCCAGCAGCCCAAGCGGGGGGGGTCCTGATACGCAGTATTTT. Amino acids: CASSPSGGGPDTQYF. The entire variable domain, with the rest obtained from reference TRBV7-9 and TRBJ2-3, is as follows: DTGVSQNPRHKITKRGQNVTFRCDPISEHNRLYWYRQTLGQGPEFLTYFQNEAQLEKSRLLSDRFSAERPKGSFSTLEIQRTEQGDSAMYLCASSPSGGGPDTQYFGPGTRLTVL.

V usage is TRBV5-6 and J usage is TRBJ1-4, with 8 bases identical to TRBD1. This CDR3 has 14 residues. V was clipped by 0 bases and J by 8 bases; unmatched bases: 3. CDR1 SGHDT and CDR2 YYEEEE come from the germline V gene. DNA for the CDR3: TGTGCCAGCAGCTTGGGCAGGGGGCGAGAAAAACTGTTTTTT. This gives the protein CASSLGRGREKLFF.

As DNA, the CDR3 is TGTGCCAGCAGTTTATGGGGTTCACCCCTCCACTTT. Amino acid sequence: CASSLWGSPLHF. This rearrangement joins TRBV12-3 or TRBV12-4 to TRBJ1-6; no firm D call. Trimming took 2 bases from V and 9 from J, leaving 5 bases between them. The CDR3 runs to 12 residues.

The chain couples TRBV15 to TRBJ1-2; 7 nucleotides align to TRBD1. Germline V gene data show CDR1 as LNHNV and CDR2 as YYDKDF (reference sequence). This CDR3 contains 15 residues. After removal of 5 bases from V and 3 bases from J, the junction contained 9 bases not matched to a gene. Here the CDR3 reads CATSARTGQDYGYTF. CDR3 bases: TGTGCCACCAGCGCCCGGACAGGCCAGGACTATGGCTACACCTTC.

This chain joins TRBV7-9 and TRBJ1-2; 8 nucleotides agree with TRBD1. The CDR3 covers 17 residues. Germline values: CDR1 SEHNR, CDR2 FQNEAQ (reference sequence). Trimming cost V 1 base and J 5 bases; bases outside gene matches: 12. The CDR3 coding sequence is TGTGCCAGCAGCTTAGGAGTAGCGGGACAGGAAACTTATGGCTACACCTTC. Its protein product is CASSLGVAGQETYGYTF.

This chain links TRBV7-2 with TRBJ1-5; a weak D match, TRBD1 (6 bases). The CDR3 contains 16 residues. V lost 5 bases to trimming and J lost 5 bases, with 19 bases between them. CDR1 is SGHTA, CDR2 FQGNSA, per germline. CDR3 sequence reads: CASSPPYGPGDQPQHF. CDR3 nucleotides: TGTGCCAGCAGCCCCCCATACGGCCCAGGGGATCAGCCCCAGCATTTT.

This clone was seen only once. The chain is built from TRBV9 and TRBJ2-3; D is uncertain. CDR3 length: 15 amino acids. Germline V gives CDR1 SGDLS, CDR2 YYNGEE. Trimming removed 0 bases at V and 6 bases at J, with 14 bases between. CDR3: CASSVGVGPADTQYF. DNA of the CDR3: TGTGCCAGCAGCGTAGGGGTAGGCCCGGCGGATACGCAGTATTTT.